This T cell receptor beta chain is from a study of human T cells and chemical hapten exposure (dated by TCRdb to the early 2020s). Regarding the research as a whole: For sensitization, 2% DPC in acetone was applied to a roughly 2 cm by roughly 2 cm area of upper inner arm skin. Twenty-nine alopecia patients provided blood for TCR sequencing at one to four time points (pre-sensitization, 2, 6 and 24 weeks). This study followed changes in the peripheral blood TCR repertoire in vivo during primary and secondary sensitization of alopecia patients to the hapten diphenylcyclopropenone (DPC). Libraries were pooled for sequencing, and variation in per-sample TCR yields was attributed mainly to small differences in library volumes within the pool. Throughout the approximately 24-week study period, patients were also given weekly therapeutic DPC doses on the scalp. The patient cohort, mostly female, included alopecia areata with under or over 50% scalp involvement, alopecia totalis and alopecia universalis. Patch testing was performed on the upper back with Finn chambers containing 0.01% DPC, and the patch tests were scored after 6 days according to International Contact Dermatitis Research Group standards. Blood samples were taken from patients before sensitization (week 0) and at 2, 6 and about 24 weeks after DPC sensitization.

Per the germline V gene, SNHLY is the CDR1 and FYNNEI is the CDR2. Counted from cysteine to phenylalanine, this CDR3 has 14 amino acids. The kept DNA is CDR3 alone, 42 bases in frame from the first base. Compared with germline, V lacks 6 bases and J lacks 4 bases; bases without a gene match: 8. This clonotype was detected ten times or more. The specificity of this receptor is unknown. No qualities accompany the bases; no much larger clone lies one base away. What the work shows at the level of the full study, not this receptor alone: Compared with pre-sensitization or healthy control sets, expanded TCRs formed significantly more large CDR3 similarity clusters, which is consistent with antigen-driven responses. Patch test score correlated positively with the number of PT1 expanded TCRs, reaching significance at thresholds 8, 16 and 32 but not at 4. After repeated subsampling, the strength of the expansion versus patch-test correlation and the threshold at which it became significant changed. DPC sensitization did not change the number of TCRs with a frequency above 1 in 1000, and there was no evidence of changes in global repertoire structure. All patients had alopecia, a presumed autoimmune disease, so their immune response might differ from that of healthy individuals.

Libraries were constructed by RACE. Sequencing instrument: NextSeq 500. During library preparation, unique molecular identifiers were attached to individual cDNA molecules so that TCRs could be counted quantitatively and reproducibly. Each blood RNA sample was used to sequence both TCR alpha and TCR beta chains. The authors processed their data as follows. A median of around 100,000 TCRs per sample was observed, with a range of 23,224 to 690,600. V, J and CDR3 annotation of the TCR reads was carried out using the Decombinator software suite. For PS versus PT1 abundance plots, all samples were subsampled to the same number of TCRs (28,000). TCRs were defined as expanded if absent before sensitization and observed at least eight times at the 2-week time point. The public reads were quality trimmed at Q25 with fastp and then assembled into clones with MiXCR by TCRdb, keeping productive beta chains. Rows merge per CDR3 protein into single entries with the most common DNA and genes. These V and J calls derive from TCRdb rather than the authors' analysis. The sample table shows a few hundred thousand distinct CDR3 sequences, and more than 5% are seen once. The leading ten clones occupy about 5.4% of the sample.

The time point label on this specimen signifies: patch test 2, 6 weeks after DPC sensitization. The intended sense of this specimen's treatment or condition label: therapeutic diphenylcyclopropenone sensitization with weekly scalp DPC. At every patch-test visit, the blood draw took place before the patch test was put on. Patients were considered eligible if aged 18 to 70, diagnosed with alopecia and deemed suitable for DPC therapy, and patients were excluded if pregnant. Total RNA was extracted from unfractionated whole blood that had been collected in Tempus Blood RNA tubes. This clonotype was sampled from a woman aged 18-35 years with alopecia areata. Some clones in this sample may be carry-over from other donors' samples. The input for sequencing was whole blood, taken in connection with sensitization to the hapten diphenylcyclopropenone (DPC). The chain joins TRBV2 to TRBJ1-2; 7 central bases correspond to TRBD1. In nucleotides, the sequence is TGTGCCAGCAGGGCGACAGGGCTTGCCTATGGCTACACCTTC. Its protein product is CASRATGLAYGYTF.